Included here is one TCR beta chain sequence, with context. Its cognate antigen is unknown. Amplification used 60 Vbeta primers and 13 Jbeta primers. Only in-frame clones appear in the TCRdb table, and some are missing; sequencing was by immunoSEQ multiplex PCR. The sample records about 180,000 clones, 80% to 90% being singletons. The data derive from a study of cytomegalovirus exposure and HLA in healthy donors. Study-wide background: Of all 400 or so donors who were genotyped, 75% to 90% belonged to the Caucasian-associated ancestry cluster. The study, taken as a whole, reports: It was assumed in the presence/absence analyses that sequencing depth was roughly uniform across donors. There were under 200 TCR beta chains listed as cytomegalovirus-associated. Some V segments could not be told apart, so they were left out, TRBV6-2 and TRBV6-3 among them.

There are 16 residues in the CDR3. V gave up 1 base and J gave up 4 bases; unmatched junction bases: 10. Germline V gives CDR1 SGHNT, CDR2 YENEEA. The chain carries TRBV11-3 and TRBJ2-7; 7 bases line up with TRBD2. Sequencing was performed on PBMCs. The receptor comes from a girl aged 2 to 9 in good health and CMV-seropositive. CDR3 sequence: CASSLGGGDGFYEQYF. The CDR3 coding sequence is TGTGCCAGCAGCTTAGGGGGAGGGGACGGCTTTTACGAGCAGTACTTC.